One sample yielded the 5 T cell receptor beta chains listed below, sequenced in a study of blood T cell repertoires in COVID-19. TCRdb keeps only in-frame clones here, not all; method: immunoSEQ multiplex PCR. The profile shows approximately 160,000 clones, more than 85% of them singletons. The sequencing input was peripheral blood. These receptors originate from a man aged 55-75 years with COVID-19, enrolled during active disease.

The chain recombines TRBV19 with TRBJ2-2; TRBD1 aligns across 10 bases. The V gene end was trimmed by 3 bases and the J gene end by 4 bases; junction bases not matched to a gene: 8. CDR1 is LNHDA, CDR2 SQIVND, per germline (reference sequence). The CDR3 extends over 17 amino acids. The CDR3 coding sequence is TGTGCCAGTAGTATTTTGGGACAGGGGACCTTCACCGGGGAGCTGTTTTTT. Translated, it gives CASSILGQGTFTGELFF.

This clone was counted between two and nine times. The same CDR3 is also encoded by other DNA sequences in this sample. This chain links TRBV14 with TRBJ1-1; no definite D call. The CDR3 has 15 amino acids. Germline assignment: CDR1 SGHDN and CDR2 FVKESK. V shed 1 base and J shed 0 bases, with 9 bases lying between them. The CDR3 spells CASSQGPQLNTEAFF. CDR3 nucleotides: TGTGCCAGCAGCCAAGGGCCACAGTTGAACACTGAAGCTTTCTTT.

This chain connects TRBV9 to TRBJ1-1; D not resolved. The CDR3 totals 14 residues. V was trimmed by 2 bases and J by 2 bases, leaving 10 bases between them. Per the germline V gene, CDR1 is SGDLS and CDR2 is YYNGEE. Here the CDR3 reads CASSVFEANTEAFF. DNA for the CDR3: TGTGCCAGCAGCGTCTTTGAAGCCAACACTGAAGCTTTCTTT.

The CDR3 protein is CASSLVSSGYTF. CDR3 nucleotides: TGTGCCAGCAGTTTAGTGTCGAGTGGCTACACCTTC. This rearrangement joins TRBV28 to TRBJ1-2; no reliable D call. The CDR3 sequence is 12 residues long. Germline CDR1 and CDR2: MDHEN and SYDVKM. Trimming stripped 2 bases from V and 7 bases from J, with 8 bases between.

This clone showed up just a few times. This chain connects TRBV5-4 to TRBJ2-5; a possible D gene is TRBD2 (6 bases). This CDR3 has 18 amino acids. V was shortened by 4 bases and J by 0 bases, with 22 bases between the two germline ends. Germline lookup yields CDR1 SGHNT and CDR2 YYREEE (reference sequence). The CDR3 here is CASSPQWVGGTNQETQYF. The DNA of the CDR3 is TGTGCCAGCAGCCCCCAGTGGGTCGGGGGTACCAACCAAGAGACCCAGTACTTC. Combining the CDR3 with reference TRBV5-4 and TRBJ2-5 gives the whole variable domain ETGVTQSPTHLIKTRGQQVTLRCSSQSGHNTVSWYQQALGQGPQFIFQYYREEENGRGNFPPRFSGLQFPNYSSELNVNALELDDSALYLCASSPQWVGGTNQETQYFGPGTRLLVL.